Shown below are 27 T cell receptor beta chains from a single sample sequenced in a study of cytomegalovirus exposure and HLA in healthy donors. Primers for the PCR totalled 60 Vbeta and 13 Jbeta. This table comes from immunoSEQ multiplex PCR, and its TCRdb copy is limited to in-frame clones, with some not included. The repertoire holds 80,000 to 130,000 clones, with roughly 83% as singletons. The sample comprised PBMCs. The receptors shown here come from a female donor in good health and CMV-seropositive.

This clone was seen only a few times. The J gene is TRBJ1-4, the V gene TRBV9; 8 bases agree with TRBD1. There are 15 residues in the CDR3. Germline-derived CDR1 and CDR2 are SGDLS and YYNGEE. V shed 4 bases, J shed 2 bases, and the junction held 4 bases outside the gene matches. The CDR3 region has the DNA TGTGCCAGCAGCTCCCGACAGGGGACTAATGAAAAACTGTTTTTT. This translates into CASSSRQGTNEKLFF.

The chain recombines TRBV4-1 with TRBJ1-1, with 9 bases fitting TRBD1. V shed 4 bases, J shed 3 bases, and the junction held 6 bases outside the gene matches. The germline V gene encodes CDR1 MGHRA and CDR2 YSYEKL. CDR3 size: 15 residues. The DNA of the CDR3 is TGCGCCAGCAGCCCTACCGGGACAGGGTACACTGAAGCTTTCTTT. It is translated as CASSPTGTGYTEAFF.

The chain recombines TRBV2 with TRBJ1-5; TRBD1 agrees at 8 bases. CDR1 is SNHLY and CDR2 is FYNNEI in the germline V gene. There are 14 residues in the CDR3. V shed 8 bases and J 9 bases; nucleotides not matched to a gene: 12. The CDR3 loop reads CASGQMTGVGPQHF. CDR3 DNA sequence: TGTGCCAGCGGCCAGATGACAGGGGTCGGGCCCCAGCATTTT.

This chain connects TRBV27 to TRBJ2-7, with TRBD2 matching over 11 bases. This CDR3 has 15 residues. Losses at the gene ends were 3 bases for V and 3 bases for J; bases not matched to a gene: 4. Germline V lookup: CDR1 MNHEY, CDR2 SMNVEV (reference sequence). CDR3 residues: CASSFTSGRFYEQYF. The CDR3 DNA reads TGTGCCAGCAGTTTCACTAGCGGGAGATTCTACGAGCAGTACTTC.

About this clone itself: Germline and junction disagree at one end, which may indicate a read error. V and J are TRBV7-9 and TRBJ1-1, with D unresolved. The V gene's germline CDR1 is SEHNR and CDR2 FQNEAQ (reference sequence). The CDR3 totals 13 residues. CDR3 sequence reads: CSSSLTQNTEAFF. The CDR3 DNA follows: TGTTCCAGCAGCCTCACACAAAACACTGAAGCTTTCTTT.

This clone was recorded once. The genes are TRBV5-5 and TRBJ1-1, with TRBD1 identical over 7 bases. The V and J ends lost 4 bases and 5 bases, in that order; junction bases with no gene match: 5. The CDR3 runs 13 residues. Per the germline V gene, CDR1 is SGHKS and CDR2 is YYEKEE (reference sequence). CDR3 coding DNA: TGTGCCAGCAGCCCACAGGGGCCTACTGAAGCTTTCTTT. Its protein product is CASSPQGPTEAFF.

The chain uses TRBV6-1 and TRBJ2-7, with 7 bases lining up with TRBD1. The germline gives CDR1 MNHNS, CDR2 SASEGT. V dropped 6 bases and J dropped 2; count of bases not matched to a gene: 1. This CDR3 contains 12 residues. This CDR3 reads CASRTGTYEQYF. The CDR3 coding sequence is TGTGCCAGCAGGACAGGGACCTACGAGCAGTACTTC.

The chain employs TRBV6-1 and TRBJ2-4, with a weak D call TRBD2 (5 bases). Per the germline V gene, CDR1 is MNHNS and CDR2 is SASEGT. This CDR3 contains 16 residues. V lost 0 bases and J 0 bases, leaving 9 bases between the germline ends. The CDR3 spells CASSEAGDRAKNIQYF. As DNA, the CDR3 is TGTGCCAGCAGTGAAGCCGGGGATCGAGCCAAAAACATTCAGTACTTC.

The chain recombines TRBV5-1 with TRBJ2-3; possible D gene TRBD2, 5 bases. Per germline, CDR1 SGHRS and CDR2 YFSETQ. CDR3 length: 16 residues. The V end lost 0 bases, the J end lost 1 base, and 12 bases lay between the germline ends. This chain's CDR3 is CASSLALRVGTDTQYF. Here the CDR3 DNA reads TGCGCCAGCAGCTTGGCCTTGAGGGTTGGCACAGATACGCAGTATTTT.

A remark on this clone: One end of the junction is discordant with germline, which a read error may explain. This chain joins TRBV27 and TRBJ2-7; unclear D gene. Germline V lookup: CDR1 MNHEY, CDR2 SMNVEV (reference sequence). The CDR3 loop spans 11 amino acids. CDR3 DNA: TGTGCTAGCAGTCCACTACAAGAGCAGTACTTC. Translation: CASSPLQEQYF.

J is TRBJ1-2 and V is TRBV19, with D perhaps TRBD1 (6 bases). Germline V gives CDR1 LNHDA, CDR2 SQIVND (reference sequence). The CDR3 totals 14 residues. V lost 6 bases, J lost 5 bases, and 16 bases lay in between. In DNA form, the CDR3 reads TGTGCCAGTAGGAGGGGGGGGCCGTCTTATGGCTACACCTTC. Its translation is CASRRGGPSYGYTF. Full variable domain (rest looked up from reference TRBV19 and TRBJ1-2): DGGITQSPKYLFRKEGQNVTLSCEQNLNHDAMYWYRQDPGQGLRLIYYSQIVNDFQKGDIAEGYSVSREKKESFPLTVTSAQKNPTAFYLCASRRGGPSYGYTFGSGTRLTVV.

The V and J genes are TRBV30 and TRBJ2-3, with unresolved D. Trimming removed 0 bases from V and 5 bases from J, with 6 bases in between. Germline lookup yields CDR1 GTSNPN and CDR2 SVGIG (reference sequence). This CDR3 is 12 amino acids long. The CDR3, as DNA: TGTGCCTGGAGTGTTTCCCGAGATACGCAGTATTTT. Translation: CAWSVSRDTQYF.

Of note for this clone: The junction and the germline gene differ at one end; a read error may be behind it. In the same sample, other DNA sequences code for this CDR3. This chain joins TRBV27 and TRBJ1-1, with D unresolved. The V gene's germline CDR1 is MNHEY and CDR2 SMNVEV (reference sequence). The CDR3 totals 13 residues. CDR3 sequence reads: CASSLSANTEAFF. As DNA, the CDR3 is TGTGCCAGCAGTCTATCGGCTAACACTGAAGCTTTCTTT.

On this clone: At one of its ends the junction is not consistent with the germline gene, which may arise from a read error. The chain joins TRBV10-1 to TRBJ2-4; 10 bases are shared with TRBD1. The CDR3 sequence is 16 residues long. Germline-derived CDR1 and CDR2 are WNHNN and SYGVQD (reference sequence). The CDR3, as DNA: TGCGCCAGCAGTCAGGCCGGGACAGGGGCCAAAAACAGTCAGTACTTC. This gives the protein CASSQAGTGAKNSQYF.

This clone occurred once. This chain links TRBV9 with TRBJ1-1; D gene unclear. The germline V gene has CDR1 SGDLS and CDR2 YYNGEE. This CDR3 has 13 residues. Trimming left V 1 base short and J 1 base short, with 5 bases between. CDR3 in amino acids: CASSVPENTEAFF. In DNA form, the CDR3 reads TGTGCCAGCAGCGTACCAGAGAACACTGAAGCTTTCTTT.

This clone was observed once. The chain recombines TRBV19 with TRBJ2-1, with 8 bases matching TRBD2. J gave up 6 bases and V 0 bases, and 10 bases lay outside the gene matches. In germline, CDR1 is LNHDA, CDR2 SQIVND (reference sequence). This CDR3 is 17 amino acids long. CDR3 nucleotide sequence: TGTGCCAGTAGTATAGATCTCTTAGCGGGATTGCGCAATGAGCAGTTCTTC. Amino acid sequence: CASSIDLLAGLRNEQFF. The full variable domain, in which reference TRBV19 and TRBJ2-1 provide the parts outside the CDR3, is DGGITQSPKYLFRKEGQNVTLSCEQNLNHDAMYWYRQDPGQGLRLIYYSQIVNDFQKGDIAEGYSVSREKKESFPLTVTSAQKNPTAFYLCASSIDLLAGLRNEQFFGPGTRLTVL.

The chain joins TRBV4-2 to TRBJ2-7, with 8 bases aligning to TRBD1. The CDR3 has 12 amino acids. After removal of 5 bases from V and 6 bases from J, the junction contained 3 bases not matched to a gene. Per germline, CDR1 LGHNA and CDR2 YNFKEQ. The CDR3 DNA reads TGTGCCAGCAGCTTACAGGGGGGCGAGCAGTACTTC. This gives the protein CASSLQGGEQYF.

The chain recombines TRBV9 with TRBJ2-1, with 11 bases that match TRBD2. This CDR3 contains 17 residues. Germline lookup yields CDR1 SGDLS and CDR2 YYNGEE. The V and J ends lost 0 bases and 4 bases, in that order; junction bases with no gene match: 6. CDR3 residues: CASSVGPGTSGYNEQFF. The CDR3 bases are TGTGCCAGCAGCGTAGGGCCCGGGACTAGCGGTTACAATGAGCAGTTCTTC.

This sequence joins TRBV7-6 and TRBJ2-5, with 7 bases that match TRBD2. The junction had 5 bases not matched to a gene; V was cut back by 1 base and J by 3 bases. Germline V gene lookup returns CDR1 SGHVS and CDR2 FNYEAQ. The CDR3 runs 15 residues. The CDR3 region has the DNA TGTGCCAGCAGCTTAGAGTGGGGGGGGAAAGAGACCCAGTACTTC. It yields the protein CASSLEWGGKETQYF.

CDR3 amino acids: CASSLVGARETQYF. The CDR3 nucleotides read TGCGCCAGCAGCTTGGTGGGGGCTAGAGAGACCCAGTACTTC. The chain combines TRBV5-1 with TRBJ2-5; TRBD1 is a possible D gene (6 bases). The V gene lost 0 bases and the J gene lost 4 bases, with 10 bases spanning the gap. The CDR3 is made up of 14 amino acids. In germline, CDR1 is SGHRS, CDR2 YFSETQ. The full variable domain, its missing parts supplied by reference TRBV5-1 and TRBJ2-5, is KAGVTQTPRYLIKTRGQQVTLSCSPISGHRSVSWYQQTPGQGLQFLFEYFSETQRNKGNFPGRFSGRQFSNSRSEMNVSTLELGDSALYLCASSLVGARETQYFGPGTRLLVL.

V usage is TRBV5-1 and J usage is TRBJ1-2, with 8 bases identical to TRBD1. There are 16 residues in the CDR3. V lost 4 bases, J lost 6 bases, and 14 bases stayed unmatched. CDR1 SGHRS and CDR2 YFSETQ come from the germline V gene. CDR3: CASSPRPQGQVDGYTF. The CDR3 DNA follows: TGCGCCAGCAGCCCTCGCCCTCAGGGACAGGTCGATGGCTACACCTTC.

This chain connects TRBV19 to TRBJ2-5; D possibly corresponds to TRBD1 (6 bases). CDR3 length equals 19 residues. Germline V gene data show CDR1 as LNHDA and CDR2 as SQIVND (reference sequence). V lost 1 base, J lost 0 bases, and 21 bases lay in between. This CDR3 reads CASSIGPGTPYGDQETQYF. The CDR3 nucleotides are TGTGCCAGTAGTATAGGGCCCGGGACACCCTACGGGGACCAAGAGACCCAGTACTTC.

This chain joins TRBV11-2 and TRBJ2-5; D is ambiguous. This CDR3 spans 14 amino acids. Germline CDR1 SGHAT, CDR2 FQNNGV. With 1 base removed from V and 5 bases from J, the gap between germline ends came to 11 bases. The CDR3 reads CASSLVGGGETQYF. The CDR3 DNA follows: TGTGCCAGCAGCTTAGTCGGCGGTGGGGAGACCCAGTACTTC.

The genes are TRBV11-2 and TRBJ2-1, with 11 positions matching TRBD2. CDR1 and CDR2 from the germline V gene are SGHAT and FQNNGV. V lost 5 bases and J lost 5; bases outside the gene matches: 8. There are 16 residues in the CDR3. The CDR3 region is CASSAGLAVRNNEQFF. CDR3 in DNA: TGTGCCAGCAGCGCGGGACTAGCGGTGCGAAACAATGAGCAGTTCTTC.

The rearrangement links TRBV6-5 to TRBJ2-1, with D perhaps TRBD2 (6 bases). V was trimmed by 6 bases and J by 4 bases, leaving 16 bases between them. This CDR3 is 15 amino acids long. Germline CDR1 and CDR2: MNHEY and SVGAGI. In DNA form, the CDR3 reads TGTGCCAGCAGGGAGGGGCCAGGGTCGTACAATGAGCAGTTCTTC. It translates to CASREGPGSYNEQFF.

V is TRBV5-4 and J is TRBJ1-2, with 8 bases matching TRBD1. This CDR3 is 13 amino acids long. Per germline, CDR1 SGHNT and CDR2 YYREEE (reference sequence). V was pared by 5 bases and J by 7 bases, with 7 bases of the junction left unmatched. The CDR3 is CASSYQGALGYTF. CDR3 DNA: TGTGCCAGCAGTTACCAGGGGGCGCTTGGCTACACCTTC.

This chain connects TRBV7-6 to TRBJ2-3; TRBD2 matches at 9 bases. This CDR3 spans 15 amino acids. Germline lookup yields CDR1 SGHVS and CDR2 FNYEAQ. The junction had 9 bases not matched to a gene; V was cut back by 5 bases and J by 6 bases. The CDR3 loop reads CASSARGGASDTQYF. The CDR3, as DNA: TGTGCCAGCAGCGCCCGCGGGGGGGCATCTGATACGCAGTATTTT.